This TCR beta chain is from a study of PD-1 blockade in classical Hodgkin lymphoma. Autologous stem cell transplantation was followed by relapse in every patient, and brentuximab vedotin exposure varied. Germline V lookup: CDR1 LGHNA, CDR2 YNFKEQ. V dropped 4 bases and J dropped 0 bases, with 12 bases sitting between them. The CDR3 spans 16 residues. Study-wide results and caveats: Similar baseline diversity was found in complete responders and newly diagnosed patients. Reported baseline diversity: healthy donors highest, relapsed/refractory patients lowest.

Using immunoSEQ multiplex PCR, the repertoire was profiled, and TCRdb retains in-frame clones only, with some absent. The data show about 37,000 clones, less than 85% seen once. In this sample, this clone turned up once. Its antigen remains unknown. The TCR was taken from a human donor with classical Hodgkin lymphoma. The sequences come from peripheral blood mononuclear cells (PBMCs), collected before the second cycle of nivolumab. The chain is built from TRBV4-2 and TRBJ2-2; D is undetermined. DNA of the CDR3: TGTGCCAGCAGCCCCGAGGTGGTTACGAACACCGGGGAGCTGTTTTTT. Its protein product is CASSPEVVTNTGELFF.